This T cell receptor (beta chain) was sequenced for a study of T cells in Graves' hyperthyroidism and ophthalmopathy. Germline-derived CDR1 and CDR2 are MNHNS and SASEGT. The CDR3 covers 15 residues. The V gene lost 5 bases and the J gene lost 3 bases, with 14 bases spanning the gap. Template material for amplifying TCR beta CDR3 regions consisted of RNA transcripts. The HTBI primer set served for first-round RT-PCR of the TCR CDR3. TCRdb fed the multiplex PCR reads into MiXCR, producing one record per CDR3 protein. The repertoire includes 220,000 or so distinct CDR3 sequences, around 15% of them detected once, and 28% sits in the top ten. With respect to this clonotype: Its target is not known.

Study-level results: Most thyroid-expanded clonotypes above 0.001 were also found in blood.

Sequenced sample: blood. The TCR originated in a woman under 30 with Graves' ophthalmopathy. The rearrangement links TRBV6-1 to TRBJ2-1; D is possibly TRBD1 (5 bases). CDR3 sequence: CASSQKGSIYNEQFF. CDR3 nucleotides: TGTGCCAGCAGTCAAAAGGGGTCAATCTACAATGAGCAGTTCTTC.